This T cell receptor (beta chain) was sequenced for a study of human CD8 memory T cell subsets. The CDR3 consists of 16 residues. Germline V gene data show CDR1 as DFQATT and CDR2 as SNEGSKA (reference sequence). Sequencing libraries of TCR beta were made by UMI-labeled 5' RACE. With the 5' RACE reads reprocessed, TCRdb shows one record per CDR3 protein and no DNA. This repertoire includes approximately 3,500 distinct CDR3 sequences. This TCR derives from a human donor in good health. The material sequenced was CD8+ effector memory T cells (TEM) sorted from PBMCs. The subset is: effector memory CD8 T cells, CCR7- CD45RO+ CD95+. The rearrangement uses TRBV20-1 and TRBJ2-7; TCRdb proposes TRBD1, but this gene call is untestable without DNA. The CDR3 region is CSARAQWGGDSYEQYF.